This TCR beta chain was sequenced for a study of T-cell memory formation after mild COVID-19. CDR1 and CDR2 from the germline V gene are LGHDT and YNNKEL (reference sequence). The CDR3 runs 15 residues. V lost 1 base to trimming and J lost 5 bases, with 13 bases between them. TCRdb reprocessed the 5' RACE reads with MiXCR, giving one entry per CDR3 protein. Of some 330,000 distinct CDR3 sequences in the sample, roughly 21% are singletons; the top ten hold around 13%. The specimen was PBMCs or a T cell subset sorted from them (not recorded which). The V gene is TRBV3-1, the J gene TRBJ2-3; a possible D gene is TRBD2 (5 bases). This sequence was found in an adult woman who had mild COVID-19 (a few samples of this study predate the infection). Cell type and time point are not known. CDR3 loop: CASSQGRGAGDTQYF. DNA for the CDR3: TGTGCCAGCAGCCAAGGTCGGGGAGCCGGAGATACGCAGTATTTT.